This T cell receptor beta chain was profiled in a study of cytomegalovirus exposure and HLA in healthy donors. Study findings and constraints: Later, an analysis found that TCR clusters from the first cohort tended to co-occur in the roughly 110 validation repertoires. Among TCR beta chains, those listed as cytomegalovirus-associated numbered around 160. Rarity held for most TCR sequences, but there were some public TCRs that occurred in many donors.

Donors came from a validation cohort of approximately 110 subjects, distinct from the first 666-subject cohort. The data were produced by immunoSEQ multiplex PCR, yet TCRdb's version contains in-frame clones alone and is incomplete. Altogether some 140,000 clones are present, roughly 89% being singletons, with the ten largest covering 9%. The CDR3 is 14 residues long. CDR1 is MNHEY and CDR2 is SVGAGI in the germline V gene. With 4 bases removed from V and 6 bases from J, the gap between germline ends came to 16 bases. In the case of this clone: Its antigen remains unidentified.

The chain links TRBV6-5 to TRBJ2-7, with a weak D call TRBD2 (6 bases). The clonotype was recovered from a woman between 18 and 29 years old in good health and CMV-seropositive. Sequencing used PBMCs. In DNA form, the CDR3 reads TGTGCCAGCAGTTGGCGGGGTTCAACTCGCGAGCAGTACTTC. Encoded protein: CASSWRGSTREQYF.